Included here is one T cell receptor beta chain sequence, with context. Trimming took 0 bases from V and 9 from J, leaving 12 bases between them. From germline, CDR1 is MNHEY and CDR2 SVGAGI. The CDR3 extends over 14 amino acids. Original analysis: Amplified reference gene primers provided the basis for estimating nucleated cell counts. Generated by immunoSEQ multiplex PCR, the TCRdb table keeps only in-frame clones and is missing some. V, J and clone size reflect that table, while D and trimming were determined from the DNA. This table holds just over 650,000 clones, 75% to 90% found once. These data originate in a study of blood T cell repertoires in COVID-19. About the research overall: Samples of COVID-19 (acute and convalescent) were obtained from the United States, Italy and Spain. T cells, B-cell-depleted T cells, or PBMCs provided the cDNA or gDNA that served as material.

The receptor was derived from a woman aged 18-29 years with acute or convalescent COVID-19. The sequencing input was peripheral blood. This sequence joins TRBV6-5 and TRBJ1-5; D is undetermined. This CDR3 reads CASSYSSGLRPQHF. CDR3 bases: TGTGCCAGCAGTTACTCTTCGGGTCTGAGGCCCCAGCATTTT.